These T cell receptor beta chains were read from a single sample in a study of blood T cell repertoires in COVID-19. Clones were read by immunoSEQ multiplex PCR, and TCRdb kept only the in-frame ones, dropping some. Of around 84,000 clones listed, 83% are singletons. Sequencing input: peripheral blood. These receptors came from a man older than 75 with active or convalescent COVID-19. Both conserved end residues are part of each CDR3. The D gene is left open where the match is weak. Part of the rows lack a size; the others show once, few, many or a class for expanded clones.

cdr3_length	j_call	v_call	d_call	clone_size	cdr3_nt	cdr3_aa
14	TRBJ1-2	TRBV7-9	TRBD1	-	TGTGCCAGCAGCCAGGGACAGGGTAACTATGGCTACACCTTC	CASSQGQGNYGYTF
15	TRBJ2-4	TRBV29-1	-	-	TGCAGCGTTGAGGAGGGGATTGTGGCCAAAAACATTCAGTACTTC	CSVEEGIVAKNIQYF
16	TRBJ2-5	TRBV2	TRBD1	-	TGTGCCAGCAGCAGCCGGGACAGAACGTACCAAGAGACCCAGTACTTC	CASSSRDRTYQETQYF
15	TRBJ2-1	TRBV4-3	TRBD2	-	TGCGCCAGCAGCCCTGGACTAGCGGGCAGCAATGAGCAGTTCTTC	CASSPGLAGSNEQFF
16	TRBJ1-2	TRBV11-2	TRBD1	-	TGTGCCAGCAGCCGCCAGACAGGGGGCCTTACGTATGGCTACACCTTC	CASSRQTGGLTYGYTF
16	TRBJ1-1	TRBV6-5	-	-	TGTGCCAGCAGTTATAGCTGGCCTCCTTCGAACACTGAAGCTTTCTTT	CASSYSWPPSNTEAFF
14	TRBJ1-4	TRBV11-2	-	once	TGTGCCAGCAGCTTGCGGGGGGATAGTGAAAAACTGTTTTTT	CASSLRGDSEKLFF
12	TRBJ1-1	TRBV2	TRBD1	-	TGTGCCAGCAGGGATAGACAGGGCGGAGCTTTCTTT	CASRDRQGGAFF
14	TRBJ1-2	TRBV19	-	-	TGTGCCAGTAGCGAACAGGGTCTTCACTATGGCTACACCTTC	CASSEQGLHYGYTF
15	TRBJ2-1	TRBV11-3	TRBD1	-	TGTGCCAGCAGCCTAGACAGGGTGGGTTACAATGAGCAGTTCTTC	CASSLDRVGYNEQFF
11	TRBJ2-7	TRBV25-1	-	once	TGTGCCAGCAGTGCCCGTTACGAGCAGTACTTC	CASSARYEQYF
15	TRBJ2-1	TRBV10-1	TRBD1	once	TGCGCCAGCAGTGAGGTGACAGGGGTGTTAAATGAGCAGTTCTTC	CASSEVTGVLNEQFF
16	TRBJ2-1	TRBV5-1	TRBD1	-	TGCGCCAGCAGCGTCCAACCGGGACAGGGGGCTGTTGAGCAGTTCTTC	CASSVQPGQGAVEQFF
19	TRBJ2-5	TRBV5-1	TRBD2	-	TGCGCCAGCAGCTTGGGACAGACTAGCGGGAGTTGGGGTAGCGAGACCCAGTACTTC	CASSLGQTSGSWGSETQYF
14	TRBJ1-5	TRBV7-9	-	-	TGTGCCAGCAGCCAAGGACAGCACAATCAGCCCCAGCATTTT	CASSQGQHNQPQHF
14	TRBJ2-7	TRBV5-6	-	-	TGTGCCAGCAGCATGGGTCAGGGAACCTACGAGCAGTACTTC	CASSMGQGTYEQYF
15	TRBJ2-1	TRBV5-1	-	-	TGCGCCAGCAGCTCATTACGGAGCTCCTACAATGAGCAGTTCTTC	CASSSLRSSYNEQFF
13	TRBJ2-7	TRBV7-2	-	-	TGTGCCAGCAGCGCAACAGGAAATGGCGAGCAGTACTTC	CASSATGNGEQYF
14	TRBJ1-5	TRBV2	-	-	TGTGCCAGCAAGGGGGGGGGTAGCAATCAGCCCCAGCATTTT	CASKGGGSNQPQHF
15	TRBJ2-7	TRBV19	TRBD1	-	TGTGCCAGTAGCCTAAAAACAGGGGATGTCGACGAGCAGTACTTC	CASSLKTGDVDEQYF
15	TRBJ2-3	TRBV29-1	TRBD2	-	TGCAGCGTGGGGGGGACTAGCGAATCCACAGATACGCAGTATTTT	CSVGGTSESTDTQYF
16	TRBJ2-7	TRBV18	TRBD2	once	TGTGCCAGCTCACCACAAACAGCTAGCGGGAGCGGTGAGCAGTACTTC	CASSPQTASGSGEQYF
13	TRBJ1-3	TRBV14	-	-	TGTGCCAGCAGCCTACAGGGAGTCGGTACCATATATTTT	CASSLQGVGTIYF
15	TRBJ1-1	TRBV18	-	-	TGTGCCAGCTCACCACTTAGGGCCGGGGACACTGAAGCTTTCTTT	CASSPLRAGDTEAFF
15	TRBJ2-2	TRBV5-4	TRBD1	-	TGTGCCAGCAGTTTTGGACAGGGGAACACCGGGGAGCTGTTTTTT	CASSFGQGNTGELFF
12	TRBJ1-5	TRBV6-1	-	-	TGTGCCAGCAGTGAAAACTACCAGCCCCAGCATTTT	CASSENYQPQHF
16	TRBJ2-1	TRBV6-5	TRBD2	once	TGTGCCAGCAGTTACTCGAGGGAGGGCCCCTACAATGAGCAGTTCTTC	CASSYSREGPYNEQFF